The subject of this entry is one TCR beta chain. Its antigen is not known. The source of the sample is a study of CD8+ T cells in alopecia areata. The overall study: Treatment comprised oral tofacitinib, 5 to 10 mg twice daily, in treated patients. General study points: Researchers report lesional scalp, most notably alopecia totalis/universalis, outstripped normal scalp in clonality.

Extracted from the samples, RNA was reverse transcribed into cDNA to serve as the sequencing template. The data were produced by immunoSEQ multiplex PCR, yet TCRdb's version contains in-frame clones alone and is incomplete. This sample has roughly 140,000 clones, with more than 45% found just once. Researchers picked out CD4+ and CD8+ T cells from PBMCs by sorting. This sample comprised CD8+ T cells sorted from blood, obtained at week 0. The TCR sequence derives from a human donor with alopecia areata.

Here the CDR3 reads CASSPVAGGPRETQYF. As DNA, the CDR3 is TGTGCCAGCAGCCCCGTAGCGGGGGGGCCGCGGGAGACCCAGTACTTC. The V gene is TRBV7-7, the J gene TRBJ2-5; 11 bases map to TRBD2. Germline loops: CDR1 SSHAT, CDR2 FNYEAQ (reference sequence). This CDR3 region has 16 residues. J was trimmed by 5 bases and V by 5 bases; bases with no gene match: 10.